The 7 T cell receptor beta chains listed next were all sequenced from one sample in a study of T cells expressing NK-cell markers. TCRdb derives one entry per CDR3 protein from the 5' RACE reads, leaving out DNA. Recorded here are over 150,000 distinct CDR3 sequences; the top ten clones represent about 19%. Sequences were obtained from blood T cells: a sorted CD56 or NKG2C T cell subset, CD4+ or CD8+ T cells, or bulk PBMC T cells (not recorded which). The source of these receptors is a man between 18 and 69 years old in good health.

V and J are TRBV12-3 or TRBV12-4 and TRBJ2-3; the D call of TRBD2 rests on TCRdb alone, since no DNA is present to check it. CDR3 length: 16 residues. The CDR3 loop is CASRPQRGASTDTQYF.

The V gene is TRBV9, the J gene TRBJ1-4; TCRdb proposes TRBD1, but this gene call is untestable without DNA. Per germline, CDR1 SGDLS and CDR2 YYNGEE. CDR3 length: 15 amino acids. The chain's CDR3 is CASSDFTGGNEKLFF.

CDR3 sequence reads: CSARVIGTGPTYGYTF. The chain joins TRBV20-1 to TRBJ1-2; TCRdb calls TRBD1, which cannot be checked without DNA. The germline V gene encodes CDR1 DFQATT and CDR2 SNEGSKA (reference sequence). The CDR3 is 16 amino acids.

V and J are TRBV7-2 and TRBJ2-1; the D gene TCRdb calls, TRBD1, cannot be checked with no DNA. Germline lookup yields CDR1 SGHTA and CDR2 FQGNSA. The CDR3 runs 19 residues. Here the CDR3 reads CASSLSLFGGRDSYNEQFF.

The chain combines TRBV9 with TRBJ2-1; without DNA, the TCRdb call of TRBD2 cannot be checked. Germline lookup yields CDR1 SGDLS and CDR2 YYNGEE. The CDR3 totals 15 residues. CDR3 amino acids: CASSAGLAGEGEQFF. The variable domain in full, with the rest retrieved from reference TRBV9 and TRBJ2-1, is DSGVTQTPKHLITATGQRVTLRCSPRSGDLSVYWYQQSLDQGLQFLIQYYNGEERAKGNILERFSAQQFPDLHSELNLSSLELGDSALYFCASSAGLAGEGEQFFGPGTRLTVL.

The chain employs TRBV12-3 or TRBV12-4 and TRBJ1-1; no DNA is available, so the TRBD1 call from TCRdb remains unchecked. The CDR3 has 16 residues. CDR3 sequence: CASSLGTGEVFNEAFF.

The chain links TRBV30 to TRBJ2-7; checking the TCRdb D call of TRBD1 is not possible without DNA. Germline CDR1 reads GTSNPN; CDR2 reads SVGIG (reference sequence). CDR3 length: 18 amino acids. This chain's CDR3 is CAWSPRTGGVKFPYEQYF.